These T cell receptor beta chains were read from a single sample in a study of vaccination effects on CD4 cells after COVID-19. Clones were read by immunoSEQ multiplex PCR, and TCRdb kept only the in-frame ones, dropping some. Here the sample spans about 33,000 clones, more than 75% being singletons. These receptors have no known antigen. The sample consisted of CD4+ T cells from PBMCs cultured with HCoV-NL63 spike peptides, taken after COVID-19 vaccination. These receptors originate from a human donor who received a COVID-19 vaccine. Some clones in this sample may be carry-over from other donors' samples. The CDR3 runs from the conserved cysteine through the conserved F or W. D genes are given only for firm matches. A clone size is listed for some rows: how often the clone was seen (once, few, many), or a class if it is expanded.

len: 13
j_gene: TRBJ2-3
v_gene: TRBV14
abundance: NA
d_gene: NA
CDR3aa: CASSQALARSQYF
CDR3nt: TGTGCCAGCAGCCAAGCATTAGCCAGGTCGCAGTATTTT

len: 12
j_gene: TRBJ2-3
v_gene: TRBV2
abundance: few
d_gene: NA
CDR3aa: CASKGYTDTQYF
CDR3nt: TGTGCCAGCAAGGGGTACACAGATACGCAGTATTTT

len: 17
j_gene: TRBJ2-3
v_gene: TRBV27
abundance: NA
d_gene: NA
CDR3aa: CASSLPSTGARTDTQYF
CDR3nt: TGTGCCAGCAGTTTACCCTCGACGGGGGCGCGGACAGATACGCAGTATTTT

len: 15
j_gene: TRBJ2-3
v_gene: TRBV19
abundance: NA
d_gene: NA
CDR3aa: CASKRAGDRTDTQYF
CDR3nt: TGTGCCAGTAAGAGGGCAGGGGATAGAACAGATACGCAGTATTTT

len: 13
j_gene: TRBJ1-1
v_gene: TRBV18
abundance: NA
d_gene: NA
CDR3aa: CATRITQNTEAFF
CDR3nt: TGTGCCACCCGGATAACACAGAACACTGAAGCTTTCTTT

len: 13
j_gene: TRBJ1-2
v_gene: TRBV2
abundance: NA
d_gene: NA
CDR3aa: CASTGDSNYGYTF
CDR3nt: TGTGCCAGCACTGGGGACTCTAACTATGGCTACACCTTC

len: 16
j_gene: TRBJ2-1
v_gene: TRBV9
abundance: few
d_gene: TRBD1
CDR3aa: CASSPTEGQGRGEQFF
CDR3nt: TGTGCCAGCAGCCCCACTGAGGGACAGGGGAGGGGTGAGCAGTTCTTC

len: 15
j_gene: TRBJ2-6
v_gene: TRBV18
abundance: NA
d_gene: NA
CDR3aa: CASSREFSGANVLTF
CDR3nt: TGTGCCAGCTCACGAGAGTTCTCTGGGGCCAACGTCCTGACTTTC

len: 13
j_gene: TRBJ1-2
v_gene: TRBV5-4
abundance: NA
d_gene: TRBD1
CDR3aa: CASSRQGADGYTF
CDR3nt: TGTGCCAGCAGCAGACAGGGGGCAGATGGCTACACCTTC

len: 14
j_gene: TRBJ2-3
v_gene: TRBV27
abundance: NA
d_gene: NA
CDR3aa: CATGATGPTDTQYF
CDR3nt: TGTGCCACCGGGGCTACAGGGCCCACAGATACGCAGTATTTT

len: 14
j_gene: TRBJ1-2
v_gene: TRBV19
abundance: NA
d_gene: TRBD1
CDR3aa: CASSIPRTGQGYTF
CDR3nt: TGTGCCAGTAGTATCCCCCGGACAGGGCAGGGCTACACCTTC

len: 15
j_gene: TRBJ1-1
v_gene: TRBV5-1
abundance: NA
d_gene: NA
CDR3aa: CASSSLGALNTEAFF
CDR3nt: TGCGCCAGCAGCTCGTTAGGGGCACTGAACACTGAAGCTTTCTTT

len: 15
j_gene: TRBJ2-3
v_gene: TRBV10-1
abundance: NA
d_gene: NA
CDR3aa: CASSDRDFPPDTQYF
CDR3nt: TGCGCCAGCAGTGATAGGGACTTTCCTCCGGATACGCAGTATTTT

len: 16
j_gene: TRBJ1-5
v_gene: TRBV2
abundance: NA
d_gene: TRBD1
CDR3aa: CASQTGPTGASQPQHF
CDR3nt: TGTGCCAGCCAAACGGGGCCGACAGGGGCATCTCAGCCCCAGCATTTT

len: 14
j_gene: TRBJ1-4
v_gene: TRBV18
abundance: once
d_gene: TRBD1
CDR3aa: CASSPTGANEKLFF
CDR3nt: TGTGCCAGCTCACCGACAGGGGCTAATGAAAAACTGTTTTTT

len: 13
j_gene: TRBJ2-3
v_gene: TRBV4-1
abundance: NA
d_gene: NA
CDR3aa: CASRLAAKDTQYF
CDR3nt: TGCGCCAGCCGCTTGGCAGCGAAAGATACGCAGTATTTT

len: 14
j_gene: TRBJ2-5
v_gene: TRBV7-2
abundance: NA
d_gene: NA
CDR3aa: CASRSYAPPETQYF
CDR3nt: TGTGCCAGCAGATCATACGCCCCCCCGGAGACCCAGTACTTC

len: 13
j_gene: TRBJ1-6
v_gene: TRBV10-3
abundance: NA
d_gene: NA
CDR3aa: CAASWGGNSPLHF
CDR3nt: TGTGCCGCCTCCTGGGGGGGTAATTCACCCCTCCACTTT

len: 15
j_gene: TRBJ2-2
v_gene: TRBV5-1
abundance: few
d_gene: TRBD1
CDR3aa: CASSVDRGRTGELFF
CDR3nt: TGCGCCAGCAGCGTAGACAGGGGGCGCACCGGGGAGCTGTTTTTT

len: 14
j_gene: TRBJ1-4
v_gene: TRBV29-1
abundance: NA
d_gene: NA
CDR3aa: CSVFSSGKGEKLFF
CDR3nt: TGCAGCGTTTTTAGTTCGGGAAAAGGTGAAAAACTGTTTTTT

len: 15
j_gene: TRBJ1-2
v_gene: TRBV4-1
abundance: NA
d_gene: NA
CDR3aa: CASSQEGLTNYGYTF
CDR3nt: TGCGCCAGCAGCCAAGAGGGACTAACTAACTATGGCTACACCTTC

len: 16
j_gene: TRBJ2-7
v_gene: TRBV19
abundance: NA
d_gene: NA
CDR3aa: CASSMGTKGGAYEQYF
CDR3nt: TGTGCCAGTAGTATGGGGACAAAAGGTGGGGCCTACGAGCAGTACTTC

len: 17
j_gene: TRBJ2-5
v_gene: TRBV4-3
abundance: NA
d_gene: TRBD1
CDR3aa: CASSQNPHRGNIGTQYF
CDR3nt: TGCGCCAGCAGCCAAAACCCCCACAGGGGGAATATTGGGACCCAGTACTTC

len: 15
j_gene: TRBJ2-5
v_gene: TRBV10-3
abundance: NA
d_gene: NA
CDR3aa: CATGGPGRFEETQYF
CDR3nt: TGTGCCACGGGCGGTCCTGGTCGATTTGAGGAGACCCAGTACTTC

len: 15
j_gene: TRBJ2-5
v_gene: TRBV29-1
abundance: NA
d_gene: NA
CDR3aa: CSVDWSKEYQETQYF
CDR3nt: TGCAGCGTTGATTGGAGCAAGGAATACCAAGAGACCCAGTACTTC

len: 14
j_gene: TRBJ1-2
v_gene: TRBV29-1
abundance: NA
d_gene: TRBD1
CDR3aa: CSVDPQGAGYGYTF
CDR3nt: TGCAGCGTTGACCCACAGGGGGCAGGCTATGGCTACACCTTC

len: 15
j_gene: TRBJ1-4
v_gene: TRBV6-5
abundance: NA
d_gene: TRBD1
CDR3aa: CASSYQGVLNEKLFF
CDR3nt: TGTGCCAGCAGTTACCAGGGGGTCTTAAATGAAAAACTGTTTTTT

len: 13
j_gene: TRBJ2-3
v_gene: TRBV19
abundance: NA
d_gene: NA
CDR3aa: CASGIGTTDTQYF
CDR3nt: TGTGCCAGTGGGATCGGGACTACAGATACGCAGTATTTT

len: 14
j_gene: TRBJ2-6
v_gene: TRBV7-3
abundance: NA
d_gene: NA
CDR3aa: CASSLTAGANVLTF
CDR3nt: TGTGCCAGCAGCTTAACGGCTGGGGCCAACGTCCTGACTTTC

len: 16
j_gene: TRBJ2-1
v_gene: TRBV5-4
abundance: once
d_gene: NA
CDR3aa: CASSLASRGGYNEQFF
CDR3nt: TGTGCCAGCAGCTTGGCCTCCAGGGGTGGCTACAATGAGCAGTTCTTC

len: 12
j_gene: TRBJ2-3
v_gene: TRBV7-9
abundance: NA
d_gene: NA
CDR3aa: CAGGEGTDTQYF
CDR3nt: TGTGCCGGTGGGGAGGGCACAGATACGCAGTATTTT

len: 14
j_gene: TRBJ2-1
v_gene: TRBV5-6
abundance: few
d_gene: TRBD2
CDR3aa: CASSLARGGDEQFF
CDR3nt: TGTGCCAGCAGCTTGGCGCGGGGGGGCGATGAGCAGTTCTTC

len: 13
j_gene: TRBJ1-1
v_gene: TRBV2
abundance: NA
d_gene: NA
CDR3aa: CASIPDRNTEAFF
CDR3nt: TGTGCCAGCATTCCCGACAGGAACACTGAAGCTTTCTTT

len: 14
j_gene: TRBJ1-6
v_gene: TRBV18
abundance: NA
d_gene: NA
CDR3aa: CASSPGRGESPLHF
CDR3nt: TGTGCCAGCTCACCGGGAAGGGGAGAGTCACCCCTCCACTTT

len: 15
j_gene: TRBJ2-3
v_gene: TRBV15
abundance: NA
d_gene: NA
CDR3aa: CATSREGAKRDTQYF
CDR3nt: TGTGCCACCAGCAGAGAGGGGGCGAAGAGAGATACGCAGTATTTT

len: 14
j_gene: TRBJ1-5
v_gene: TRBV19
abundance: NA
d_gene: NA
CDR3aa: CASTAWAAPQPQHF
CDR3nt: TGTGCCAGTACCGCCTGGGCAGCCCCACAGCCCCAGCATTTT

len: 12
j_gene: TRBJ1-1
v_gene: TRBV12-3/TRBV12-4
abundance: NA
d_gene: NA
CDR3aa: CASSRRGAVAFF
CDR3nt: TGTGCCAGCAGTCGTCGTGGAGCCGTAGCTTTCTTT

len: 15
j_gene: TRBJ2-4
v_gene: TRBV25-1
abundance: NA
d_gene: NA
CDR3aa: CASSLHSSAKNIQYF
CDR3nt: TGTGCCAGCAGTCTCCATTCCAGCGCCAAAAACATTCAGTACTTC

len: 16
j_gene: TRBJ2-5
v_gene: TRBV12-5
abundance: NA
d_gene: NA
CDR3aa: CASGFLLQLANATQYF
CDR3nt: TGTGCTAGTGGTTTCTTGTTACAGCTAGCCAACGCGACCCAGTACTTC

len: 17
j_gene: TRBJ2-2
v_gene: TRBV9
abundance: NA
d_gene: NA
CDR3aa: CASSVRGGSTDTGELFF
CDR3nt: TGTGCCAGCAGCGTGCGCGGGGGCTCGACCGACACCGGGGAGCTGTTTTTT

len: 12
j_gene: TRBJ2-2
v_gene: TRBV19
abundance: NA
d_gene: NA
CDR3aa: CASTAYTGELFF
CDR3nt: TGTGCCAGTACAGCTTACACCGGGGAGCTGTTTTTT

len: 13
j_gene: TRBJ1-6
v_gene: TRBV3-1/TRBV3-2
abundance: NA
d_gene: TRBD1
CDR3aa: CASSPAQGAPLHF
CDR3nt: TGTGCCAGCAGCCCCGCTCAGGGGGCTCCCCTCCACTTT